The source of this TCR beta chain is a study of T cell changes during pregnancy in multiple sclerosis. This CDR3 has 16 residues. Trimming removed 4 bases from V and 1 base from J; junction bases left unmatched: 8. Germline V gene lookup returns CDR1 MNHEY and CDR2 SVGAGI. The assay was immunoSEQ multiplex PCR, and TCRdb's table has in-frame clones only and misses some. The data contain about 30,000 clones, about nine tenths of them seen just once; the ten biggest clones take up approximately 0.43%. Sample: CD4+ T cells from peripheral blood mononuclear cells, taken in the second trimester of pregnancy. The clonotype was recovered from a female donor in good health, enrolled as a control in a pregnancy study. This chain joins TRBV6-5 and TRBJ2-7; 9 bases align to TRBD1. The CDR3 region is CASSLGTGTGSYEQYF. For the CDR3, the DNA is TGTGCCAGCAGTTTGGGCACCGGGACAGGGTCCTACGAGCAGTACTTC.